These T cell receptor beta chains were read from a single sample in a study of blood T cell repertoires in COVID-19. Profiling relied on immunoSEQ multiplex PCR, and the TCRdb table lists in-frame clones only, not all of them. The data contain approximately 220,000 clones, about nine tenths of them singletons. The sample consisted of PBMCs or T cells enriched from blood (not recorded which). Every receptor here comes from a middle-aged woman with acute COVID-19. CDR3s include the opening cysteine and the closing phenylalanine or tryptophan. A D gene is named only where the DNA matches it firmly. Some rows have no size entry. The others give once, few or many, or a class for an expanded clone.

NA TRBJ1-2 TRBV7-9 NA CASSSTLGRGVYGYTF TGTGCCAGCAGCTCCACCCTCGGACGGGGGGTCTATGGCTACACCTTC
NA TRBJ1-1 TRBV4-3 NA CASSQTGIGEAFF TGCGCCAGCAGCCAGACAGGAATAGGTGAAGCTTTCTTT
NA TRBJ2-1 TRBV9 NA CASGREPGSYNEQFF TGTGCCAGCGGAAGAGAACCCGGGTCCTACAATGAGCAGTTCTTC
once TRBJ2-3 TRBV30 TRBD2 CAWSRGGRFGVYF TGTGCCTGGAGCCGCGGGGGGAGGTTTGGTGTGTATTTT
NA TRBJ1-1 TRBV7-2 NA CASSLYRTNTEAFF TGTGCCAGCAGCTTGTACAGGACGAACACTGAAGCTTTCTTT
NA TRBJ1-2 TRBV5-1 TRBD1 CATYSGTGYGYTF TGCGCCACCTACTCCGGGACAGGGTACGGCTACACCTTC
few TRBJ1-1 TRBV29-1 NA CSVGDTEAFF TGCAGCGTTGGAGACACTGAAGCTTTCTTT
few TRBJ2-1 TRBV7-3 NA CASSFDGNPYNEQFF TGTGCCAGCAGCTTCGACGGGAACCCCTACAATGAGCAGTTCTTC
few TRBJ2-3 TRBV7-9 NA CASSSRGTDTQYF TGTGCCAGCAGCTCCAGAGGGACAGATACGCAGTATTTT
NA TRBJ1-2 TRBV28 TRBD1 CASRPTGGPNYGYTF TGTGCCAGCAGACCGACAGGGGGCCCGAACTATGGCTACACCTTC
NA TRBJ2-3 TRBV9 TRBD2 CASSGGLAVVAQYF TGTGCCAGCAGCGGGGGACTAGCGGTGGTTGCGCAGTATTTT
NA TRBJ1-4 TRBV6-1 NA CASSENQVLEKLFF TGTGCCAGCAGTGAGAATCAGGTTTTGGAAAAACTGTTTTTT
NA TRBJ2-2 TRBV19 NA CASTGSANTGELFF TGTGCCAGTACAGGGTCGGCGAACACCGGGGAGCTGTTTTTT
once TRBJ2-5 TRBV7-3 TRBD1 CASSKGPGPSRQGIKETQYF TGTGCCAGCAGCAAAGGGCCCGGGCCTTCTCGACAGGGGATTAAAGAGACCCAGTACTTC
once TRBJ1-2 TRBV5-4 NA CASSGGTGGRGYTF TGTGCCAGCAGCGGGGGTACCGGGGGAAGAGGCTACACCTTC
NA TRBJ1-2 TRBV24-1 NA CATSRGANYGYTF TGTGCCACCAGTCGGGGTGCTAACTATGGCTACACCTTC
NA TRBJ2-7 TRBV7-2 TRBD2 CASSLGSGSSYEQYF TGTGCCAGCAGCTTAGGAAGCGGGAGCTCCTACGAGCAGTACTTC
few TRBJ1-5 TRBV5-1 TRBD1 CASSVGQGDQPQHF TGCGCCAGCAGCGTGGGACAGGGGGATCAGCCCCAGCATTTT
NA TRBJ1-1 TRBV3-1/TRBV3-2 NA CASSQNREGRAFF TGTGCCAGCAGCCAAAACAGGGAGGGGAGAGCTTTCTTT
few TRBJ1-2 TRBV7-6 NA CASSSTGRALYGYTF TGTGCCAGCAGCTCTACAGGGAGGGCCCTCTATGGCTACACCTTC
once TRBJ2-1 TRBV7-8 TRBD2 CASSSIAGGTYNEQFF TGTGCCAGCAGCTCCATAGCGGGGGGGACGTACAATGAGCAGTTCTTC
few TRBJ2-2 TRBV7-9 TRBD1 CASSLGGTGVNTGELFF TGTGCCAGCAGCTTAGGAGGAACAGGGGTGAACACCGGGGAGCTGTTTTTT
NA TRBJ2-2 TRBV24-1 NA CATLGSTGELFF TGTGCCACCCTCGGGAGCACCGGGGAGCTGTTTTTT
NA TRBJ2-2 TRBV9 NA CASSVSWNTGELFF TGTGCCAGCAGCGTAAGCTGGAACACCGGGGAGCTGTTTTTT
NA TRBJ1-1 TRBV29-1 NA CSVREGNTEAFF TGCAGCGTTAGGGAGGGGAACACTGAAGCTTTCTTT
NA TRBJ1-4 TRBV3-1/TRBV3-2 TRBD1 CASSPSTGGGNEKLFF TGTGCCAGCAGCCCTAGTACAGGGGGAGGGAATGAAAAACTGTTTTTT
NA TRBJ1-2 TRBV5-6 NA CASSFSQASYTF TGTGCCAGCAGCTTTAGTCAGGCTAGCTACACCTTC
NA TRBJ1-1 TRBV3-1/TRBV3-2 NA CASSPRTDYTEAFF TGTGCCAGCAGCCCCCGGACAGATTACACTGAAGCTTTCTTT
NA TRBJ1-2 TRBV7-8 TRBD1 CASSSKPGQLRYGYTF TGTGCCAGCAGCTCGAAACCGGGACAGCTCCGCTATGGCTACACCTTC
NA TRBJ2-2 TRBV28 NA CASRVRRNTGELFF TGTGCCAGCCGCGTCCGGAGAAACACCGGGGAGCTGTTTTTT
NA TRBJ2-3 TRBV30 NA CAWSVEGADTQYF TGTGCCTGGAGTGTTGAGGGGGCAGATACGCAGTATTTT
NA TRBJ1-3 TRBV3-1/TRBV3-2 TRBD1 CASSRTGGSGNTIYF TGTGCCAGCAGCCGGACAGGGGGCTCTGGAAACACCATATATTTT
NA TRBJ1-2 TRBV29-1 NA CSVESRGSMGYTF TGCAGCGTTGAAAGCCGGGGTTCTATGGGCTACACCTTC
NA TRBJ1-5 TRBV19 NA CASRSGPVRPQHF TGTGCCAGCCGTTCGGGTCCGGTAAGGCCCCAGCATTTT
NA TRBJ1-2 TRBV9 TRBD1 CASSVRDRAFGYTF TGTGCCAGCAGCGTCCGGGACAGGGCTTTTGGCTACACCTTC
few TRBJ2-2 TRBV19 NA CASSIRTGGAGTGELFF TGTGCCAGTAGTATCCGAACCGGGGGAGCAGGCACCGGGGAGCTGTTTTTT
once TRBJ1-2 TRBV9 NA CASSGAGRVYGYTF TGTGCCAGCAGCGGGGCAGGGAGGGTCTACGGCTACACCTTC
NA TRBJ1-3 TRBV11-2 TRBD1 CASSQGENTIYF TGTGCCAGCAGTCAGGGGGAGAACACCATATATTTT
NA TRBJ1-2 TRBV6-1 NA CASSDPGQGHYGYTF TGTGCCAGCAGTGACCCCGGCCAGGGCCACTATGGCTACACCTTC
NA TRBJ1-6 TRBV18 NA CASSPEGDYNSPLHF TGTGCCAGCTCACCAGAGGGGGACTATAATTCACCCCTCCACTTT
NA TRBJ1-2 TRBV25-1 NA CASSESTQGIYGYTF TGTGCCAGCAGTGAATCGACCCAGGGGATCTATGGCTACACCTTC
NA TRBJ1-3 TRBV10-3 NA CATQGAGNTIYF TGTGCCACACAGGGCGCTGGAAACACCATATATTTT
NA TRBJ1-2 TRBV20-1 NA CSASSGGTFGYTF TGCAGTGCTAGTTCCGGGGGTACTTTTGGCTACACCTTC
once TRBJ1-1 TRBV5-1 TRBD1 CASSSEGGARRAFF TGCGCCAGCAGCTCGGAAGGGGGCGCGAGACGAGCTTTCTTT
NA TRBJ2-1 TRBV10-2 NA CATQGGYNEQFF TGCGCCACCCAGGGTGGGTACAATGAGCAGTTCTTC
NA TRBJ1-1 TRBV2 NA CASRIGTLEFEAFF TGTGCCAGCAGAATCGGGACTCTCGAGTTTGAAGCTTTCTTT
once TRBJ1-4 TRBV2 NA CASIPDSSTNEKLFF TGTGCCAGCATACCGGACTCCTCAACTAATGAAAAACTGTTTTTT
NA TRBJ2-3 TRBV7-8 NA CASSFVGATDTQYF TGTGCCAGCAGCTTTGTGGGGGCCACAGATACGCAGTATTTT
NA TRBJ1-6 TRBV7-3 NA CASSLNGENSPLHF TGTGCCAGCAGCTTAAATGGAGAGAATTCACCCCTCCACTTT
NA TRBJ2-2 TRBV27 TRBD2 CASRRGGNTGELFF TGTGCCAGCAGACGGGGGGGCAACACCGGGGAGCTGTTTTTT
NA TRBJ2-2 TRBV9 NA CASSASLRSGTPGELFF TGTGCCAGCAGCGCCTCGTTAAGGTCGGGAACACCCGGGGAGCTGTTTTTT
NA TRBJ1-1 TRBV27 TRBD1 CASSSTGTGGGTEAFF TGTGCCAGCAGTTCAACCGGGACAGGGGGAGGTACTGAAGCTTTCTTT
once TRBJ1-1 TRBV7-9 TRBD1 CASSYTGQMNTEAFF TGTGCCAGCAGTTATACGGGACAGATGAACACTGAAGCTTTCTTT
NA TRBJ1-2 TRBV7-2 TRBD1 CASSFPSGGYGYTF TGTGCCAGCAGCTTTCCGTCAGGGGGGTATGGCTACACCTTC
NA TRBJ1-5 TRBV19 TRBD1 CASEGQGYDQPQHF TGTGCCAGTGAAGGACAGGGCTATGATCAGCCCCAGCATTTT
few TRBJ2-3 TRBV7-9 TRBD1 CASSPIGGDSSTDTQYF TGTGCCAGCAGCCCAATTGGTGGGGACAGTTCCACAGATACGCAGTATTTT
NA TRBJ1-4 TRBV5-4 TRBD1 CASSSDRGRDEKLFF TGTGCCAGCAGCTCGGACAGGGGGCGGGATGAAAAACTGTTTTTT
NA TRBJ1-1 TRBV7-8 NA CASSLGHGTNTEAFF TGTGCCAGCAGCTTAGGACACGGTACGAACACTGAAGCTTTCTTT
NA TRBJ1-5 TRBV7-8 NA CASSLHRTDSNQPQHF TGTGCCAGCAGCTTACACCGGACAGATAGCAATCAGCCCCAGCATTTT
NA TRBJ1-6 TRBV27 NA CASSPGLTNSPLHF TGTGCCAGCAGTCCGGGACTGACAAATTCACCCCTCCACTTT